Below, 5 T cell receptor beta chains from the same sample are listed, as sequenced in a study of blood T cell repertoires in COVID-19. Profiling relied on immunoSEQ multiplex PCR, and the TCRdb table lists in-frame clones only, not all of them. The table lists 230,000 or so clones, approximately 92% of them singletons. Input material: peripheral blood. Receptors originate from a woman between 35 and 50 years old who had recovered from COVID-19.

This clone showed up just once. The chain joins TRBV10-3 to TRBJ2-1, with TRBD1 matching over 8 bases. V was pared by 1 base and J by 6 bases, with 5 bases of the junction left unmatched. This CDR3 comprises 15 residues. Germline V gene data show CDR1 as ENHRY and CDR2 as SYGVKD. CDR3 region: CAISEFIQGGNEQFF. DNA for the CDR3: TGTGCCATCAGTGAGTTTATACAGGGGGGCAATGAGCAGTTCTTC.

V gene TRBV19 combines with J gene TRBJ2-2; weak D call: TRBD2 (5 bases). The germline V gene has CDR1 LNHDA and CDR2 SQIVND (reference sequence). Deletions cut 6 bases from V and 3 bases from J, with 17 bases between. The CDR3 loop spans 16 amino acids. The CDR3 DNA follows: TGTGCCAGTAGGCGGGCCAGGCCTCCTTACACCGGGGAGCTGTTTTTT. This translates into CASRRARPPYTGELFF.

V is TRBV19 and J is TRBJ2-3; possible D gene TRBD1, 6 bases. The CDR3 loop spans 14 amino acids. Trimming cost V 8 bases and J 0 bases, with 12 bases left between them. Germline assignment: CDR1 LNHDA and CDR2 SQIVND (reference sequence). DNA for the CDR3: TGTGCCAGTGGTAAGGACAGAAGCACAGATACGCAGTATTTT. This gives the protein CASGKDRSTDTQYF.

This chain uses TRBV27 with TRBJ2-1; 8 bases align to TRBD2. The J segment lost 3 bases and the V segment lost 5 bases, leaving 9 bases of the junction unmatched. CDR3 length: 16 residues. Germline assignment: CDR1 MNHEY and CDR2 SMNVEV (reference sequence). The DNA for the CDR3 is TGTGCCAGCAGTGCTGCGCGGGGGGTCTACTACAATGAGCAGTTCTTC. As protein: CASSAARGVYYNEQFF.

Only a few counts were recorded for this clone. The chain uses TRBV2 and TRBJ2-7; no firm D call. CDR3 size: 13 residues. Trimming left V 7 bases short and J 2 bases short, with 12 bases between. Germline values: CDR1 SNHLY, CDR2 FYNNEI. In nucleotides, the CDR3 is TGTGCCAGCACCGGTCAATTCCCCTACGAGCAGTACTTC. It codes for CASTGQFPYEQYF.